This record covers a single T cell receptor (beta chain). The repertoire was sequenced with immunoSEQ multiplex PCR; TCRdb's copy has only in-frame clones and lacks some. The sample carries under 200,000 clones, approximately 80% recorded once. The CDR3 is 13 residues long. Trimming left V 6 bases short and J 2 bases short, with 11 bases between. CDR1 and CDR2 from the germline V gene are SGHTA and FQGNSA. The data were obtained in a study of cytotoxic CD8 clonotypes in ibrutinib-treated CLL. The material sequenced was PBMCs, taken after 24 months of ibrutinib treatment. This sequence was found in a human donor with chronic lymphocytic leukemia. This chain joins TRBV7-2 and TRBJ2-7, with D tentatively TRBD2 (5 bases). The CDR3 DNA reads as TGTGCCAGCAGACCAACCGGGGCCTACGAGCAGTACTTC. Translation gives CASRPTGAYEQYF.